This TCR beta chain is from a study of PD-1 blockade in classical Hodgkin lymphoma. This clone occurred a few times. Time point indicated: cycle 4 day 1 (C4D1), after less than seven weeks of nivolumab. After autologous stem cell transplantation all patients relapsed, and prior brentuximab vedotin exposure differed between cohorts. Using immunoSEQ multiplex PCR, the repertoire was profiled, and TCRdb retains in-frame clones only, with some absent. The sample yields about 31,000 clones, more than 65% seen once. The V and J ends lost 3 bases and 2 bases, in that order; junction bases with no gene match: 6. This CDR3 is built from 16 residues.

The V gene is TRBV23-1, the J gene TRBJ1-3; 8 nucleotides agree with TRBD1. TRBV23-1 is placed among ORFs of uncertain function. This sequence was found in a human donor with classical Hodgkin lymphoma. The source material was peripheral blood mononuclear cells (PBMCs), sampled before the fourth cycle of nivolumab. CDR3 in DNA: TGCGCCAGCAGTCAGCCGACAGGGGAGACTGGAAACACCATATATTTT. Protein sequence: CASSQPTGETGNTIYF.